One T cell receptor (beta chain) is described in this entry. Per the original data handling: Estimation of nucleated cell counts relied on the amplification of reference gene primers. TCRdb's copy holds only in-frame clones and misses some; the assay was immunoSEQ multiplex PCR. V and J calls and clone size are as listed in that table; D and trimming were resolved from the DNA. The table shows over 150,000 clones, with about 79% occurring only once. The entry originates in a study of blood T cell repertoires in COVID-19. About the study: The study drew acute and convalescent COVID-19 samples from the United States, Italy and Spain. PBMCs, B-cell-depleted T cells, or T cells were the source of the cDNA or gDNA that made up the material.

Germline loops: CDR1 SGHNT, CDR2 YENEEA. The CDR3 runs 16 residues. V shed 1 base, J shed 7 bases, and the junction held 8 bases outside the gene matches. The clonotype was recovered from a human donor in a cohort sampled during active COVID-19. The gene calls are TRBV11-3 and TRBJ2-7, with 12 bases lining up with TRBD2. Source material: peripheral blood. The CDR3 here is CASSLARLAGGWEQYF. The CDR3 DNA sequence: TGTGCCAGCAGCTTAGCTCGCCTAGCGGGAGGGTGGGAGCAGTACTTC. Full variable domain (rest looked up from reference TRBV11-3 and TRBJ2-7): EAGVVQSPRYKIIEKKQPVAFWCNPISGHNTLYWYLQNLGQGPELLIRYENEEAVDDSQLPKDRFSAERLKGVDSTLKIQPAELGDSAVYLCASSLARLAGGWEQYFGPGTRLTVT.